This is a list of T cell receptor beta chains from one sample in a study of blood T cell repertoires in COVID-19. TCRdb's copy holds only in-frame clones and misses some; the assay was immunoSEQ multiplex PCR. The table records around 250,000 clones, roughly 84% of them present only once. The sample taken for sequencing was PBMCs or T cells enriched from blood (not recorded which). These receptor sequences come from a man aged 50 to 59 who had recovered from COVID-19. Both conserved end residues are part of each CDR3. The D gene is left open where the match is weak. Clone size is given for some rows only: seen once, a few or many times, or a class if the clone is expanded.

CDR3 protein,CDR3 DNA,J gene,D gene,V gene,clone size
CASSPWPTGKETQYF,TGTGCCAGCAGTCCCTGGCCTACCGGGAAGGAGACCCAGTACTTC,TRBJ2-5,NA,TRBV28,NA
CSAIDSPLPEQFF,TGCAGTGCTATTGACTCACCCCTACCGGAGCAGTTCTTC,TRBJ2-1,NA,TRBV20-1,NA
CATGQGNQPQHF,TGTGCCACCGGACAGGGAAATCAGCCCCAGCATTTT,TRBJ1-5,TRBD1,TRBV24-1,NA
CASSLAGTPTYEQYF,TGCGCCAGCAGCTTGGCCGGGACACCTACCTACGAGCAGTACTTC,TRBJ2-7,NA,TRBV5-1,NA
CASSLHRENYGYTF,TGTGCCAGCAGCTTGCACAGGGAGAACTATGGCTACACCTTC,TRBJ1-2,NA,TRBV5-5,NA
CASRGGTEAFF,TGTGCCAGCAGGGGCGGGACTGAAGCTTTCTTT,TRBJ1-1,NA,TRBV28,few
CASSSTGTRGTGELFF,TGTGCCAGCAGCTCCACCGGGACTAGAGGAACCGGGGAGCTGTTTTTT,TRBJ2-2,TRBD2,TRBV7-2,NA
CASSTHSGRVNNEQFF,TGTGCCAGCAGCACCCATAGCGGGAGGGTTAACAATGAGCAGTTCTTC,TRBJ2-1,TRBD2,TRBV9,NA
CASSLVPASPLHF,TGTGCCAGCAGCTTAGTTCCTGCGTCACCCCTCCACTTT,TRBJ1-6,NA,TRBV11-3,NA
CASSLPSTGELFF,TGTGCCAGCAGCCTGCCCAGCACCGGGGAGCTGTTTTTT,TRBJ2-2,NA,TRBV7-6,NA
CASSSQRFGETQYF,TGTGCCAGCAGCTCCCAGCGGTTCGGGGAGACCCAGTACTTC,TRBJ2-5,NA,TRBV11-1,NA
CASKALTPTDTQYF,TGTGCCAGCAAAGCTTTGACACCCACAGATACGCAGTATTTT,TRBJ2-3,NA,TRBV7-2,NA
CASSLEGDAYNEQFF,TGCGCCAGCAGCTTGGAGGGGGACGCCTACAATGAGCAGTTCTTC,TRBJ2-1,NA,TRBV5-1,once
CASSPRLAGGPGELFF,TGTGCCAGTAGTCCCCGACTAGCGGGGGGGCCCGGGGAGCTGTTTTTT,TRBJ2-2,TRBD2,TRBV19,NA
CASQPGGIDKLFF,TGTGCCAGCCAGCCAGGGGGAATTGATAAACTGTTTTTT,TRBJ1-4,TRBD1,TRBV7-9,NA
CASSAGANTEAFF,TGTGCCAGCTCAGCCGGAGCGAACACTGAAGCTTTCTTT,TRBJ1-1,NA,TRBV18,NA
CASSPQVGGNLAGNTIYF,TGTGCCAGTAGTCCCCAGGTGGGAGGGAACCTGGCTGGAAACACCATATATTTT,TRBJ1-3,NA,TRBV19,NA
CASSQDGQSYGYTF,TGTGCCAGCAGCCAAGACGGACAGAGCTATGGCTACACCTTC,TRBJ1-2,NA,TRBV4-2,NA
CASSLYDRGESYEQFF,TGTGCCAGCAGCTTATATGACAGGGGAGAATCTTATGAGCAGTTCTTC,TRBJ2-1,TRBD1,TRBV7-3,NA
CASSSGYEQYF,TGTGCCAGCAGTTCAGGTTACGAGCAGTACTTC,TRBJ2-7,NA,TRBV27,NA
CASSLTGTGDRTYGYTF,TGTGCCAGCAGCTTAACCGGGACAGGGGATCGCACCTATGGCTACACCTTC,TRBJ1-2,TRBD1,TRBV5-5,NA
CASSLGGTGGYTEAFF,TGTGCCAGCAGCTTAGGGGGGACAGGAGGGTACACTGAAGCTTTCTTT,TRBJ1-1,TRBD1,TRBV7-9,NA
CASSLGSIDYGYTF,TGTGCCAGCAGCTTAGGCAGTATCGACTATGGCTACACCTTC,TRBJ1-2,NA,TRBV11-3,NA
CASSQAGWDRGPGYTF,TGTGCCAGCAGCCAAGCTGGCTGGGACAGGGGGCCTGGCTACACCTTC,TRBJ1-2,TRBD1,TRBV3-1/TRBV3-2,NA
CASSPGQGSRPQHF,TGTGCCAGCAGTCCTGGACAGGGAAGCCGGCCCCAGCATTTT,TRBJ1-5,TRBD1,TRBV27,NA
CASSLGVGSSPLHF,TGTGCCAGCAGCTTAGGAGTGGGTTCTTCACCCCTCCACTTT,TRBJ1-6,NA,TRBV7-3,NA
CASSFGTGGGNQPQHF,TGTGCCAGCAGCTTTGGGACAGGCGGCGGGAATCAGCCCCAGCATTTT,TRBJ1-5,NA,TRBV12-1,once